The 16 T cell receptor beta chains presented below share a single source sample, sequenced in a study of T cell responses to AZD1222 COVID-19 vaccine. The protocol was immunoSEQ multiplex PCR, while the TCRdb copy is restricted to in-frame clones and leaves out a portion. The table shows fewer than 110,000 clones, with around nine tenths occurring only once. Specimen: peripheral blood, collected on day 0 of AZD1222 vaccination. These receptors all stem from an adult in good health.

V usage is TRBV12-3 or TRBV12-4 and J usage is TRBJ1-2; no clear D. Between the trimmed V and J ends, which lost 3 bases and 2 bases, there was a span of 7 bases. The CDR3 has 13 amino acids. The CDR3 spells CASSFVPNYGYTF. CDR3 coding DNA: TGTGCCAGCAGTTTCGTCCCAAACTATGGCTACACCTTC.

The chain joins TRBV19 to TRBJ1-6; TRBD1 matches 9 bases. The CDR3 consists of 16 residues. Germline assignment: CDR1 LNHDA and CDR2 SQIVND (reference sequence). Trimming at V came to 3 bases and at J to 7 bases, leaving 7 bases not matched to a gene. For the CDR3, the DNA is TGTGCCAGTAGTATTGATGGGACAGGGAACAATTCACCCCTCCACTTT. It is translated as CASSIDGTGNNSPLHF. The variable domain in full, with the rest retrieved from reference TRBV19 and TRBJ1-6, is DGGITQSPKYLFRKEGQNVTLSCEQNLNHDAMYWYRQDPGQGLRLIYYSQIVNDFQKGDIAEGYSVSREKKESFPLTVTSAQKNPTAFYLCASSIDGTGNNSPLHFGNGTRLTVT.

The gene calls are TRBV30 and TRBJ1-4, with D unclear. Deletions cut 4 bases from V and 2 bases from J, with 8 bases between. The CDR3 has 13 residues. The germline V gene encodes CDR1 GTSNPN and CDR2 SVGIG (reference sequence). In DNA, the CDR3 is TGTGCCTGGAATCCGTTGACTAATGAAAAACTGTTTTTT. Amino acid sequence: CAWNPLTNEKLFF.

As DNA, the CDR3 is TGTGCCAGCAGCTTGGAGGGGACCCAGTACTTC. Encoded protein: CASSLEGTQYF. The rearrangement uses TRBV5-8 and TRBJ2-5; D is ambiguous. V lost 0 bases to trimming and J lost 7 bases, with 4 bases between them. Germline V lookup: CDR1 SGHTS, CDR2 YDEGEE. The CDR3 totals 11 residues.

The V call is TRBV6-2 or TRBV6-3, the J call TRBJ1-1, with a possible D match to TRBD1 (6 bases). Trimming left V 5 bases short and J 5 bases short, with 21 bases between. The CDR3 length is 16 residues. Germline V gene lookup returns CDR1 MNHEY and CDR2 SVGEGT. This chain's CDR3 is CASSKNDGGLGTEAFF. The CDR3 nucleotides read TGTGCCAGCAGTAAGAATGACGGGGGCTTGGGGACTGAAGCTTTCTTT.

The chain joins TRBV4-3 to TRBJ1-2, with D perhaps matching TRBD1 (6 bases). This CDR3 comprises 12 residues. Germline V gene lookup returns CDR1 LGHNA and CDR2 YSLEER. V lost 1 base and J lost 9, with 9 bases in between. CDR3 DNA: TGCGCCAGCAGCCAAGCACAGGGTAGCTACACCTTC. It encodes CASSQAQGSYTF.

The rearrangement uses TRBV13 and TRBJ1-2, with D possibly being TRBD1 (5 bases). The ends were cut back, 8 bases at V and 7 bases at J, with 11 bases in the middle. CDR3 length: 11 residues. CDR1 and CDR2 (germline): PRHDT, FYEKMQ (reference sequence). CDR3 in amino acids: CASALQAGYTF. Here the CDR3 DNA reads TGTGCCAGCGCCTTACAGGCTGGCTACACCTTC.

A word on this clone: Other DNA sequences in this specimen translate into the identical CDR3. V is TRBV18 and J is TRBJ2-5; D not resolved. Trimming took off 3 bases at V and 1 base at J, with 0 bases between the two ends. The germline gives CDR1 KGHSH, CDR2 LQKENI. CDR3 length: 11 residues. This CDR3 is CASSPQETQYF. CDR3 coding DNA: TGTGCCAGCTCACCCCAAGAGACCCAGTACTTC.

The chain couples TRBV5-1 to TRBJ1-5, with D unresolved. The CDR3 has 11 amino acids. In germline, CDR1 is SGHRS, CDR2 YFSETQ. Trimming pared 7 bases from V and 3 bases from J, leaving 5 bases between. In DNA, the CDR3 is TGCGCCAGCCCATCCAATCAGCCCCAGCATTTT. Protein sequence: CASPSNQPQHF.

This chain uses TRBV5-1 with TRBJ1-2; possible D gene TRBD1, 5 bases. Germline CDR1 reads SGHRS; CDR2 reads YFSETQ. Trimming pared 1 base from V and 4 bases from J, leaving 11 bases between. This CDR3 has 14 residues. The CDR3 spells CASSLPGTGYGYTF. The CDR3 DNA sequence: TGCGCCAGCAGCTTGCCAGGGACGGGCTATGGCTACACCTTC.

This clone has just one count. In DNA form, the CDR3 reads TGCGCCAGCAGCTTTTCACAGGGGACCTACGAGCAGTACTTC. Translation: CASSFSQGTYEQYF. The rearrangement joins TRBV5-1 to TRBJ2-7, with 7 bases matching TRBD1. After removal of 2 bases from V and 2 bases from J, the junction contained 4 bases not matched to a gene. Germline-derived CDR1 and CDR2 are SGHRS and YFSETQ. The CDR3 extends over 14 amino acids.

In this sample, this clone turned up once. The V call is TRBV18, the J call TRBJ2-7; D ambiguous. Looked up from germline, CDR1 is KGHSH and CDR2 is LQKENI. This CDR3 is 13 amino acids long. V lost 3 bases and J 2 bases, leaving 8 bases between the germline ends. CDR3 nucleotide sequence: TGTGCCAGCTCACCGGATGCCGCCTACGAGCAGTACTTC. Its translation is CASSPDAAYEQYF.

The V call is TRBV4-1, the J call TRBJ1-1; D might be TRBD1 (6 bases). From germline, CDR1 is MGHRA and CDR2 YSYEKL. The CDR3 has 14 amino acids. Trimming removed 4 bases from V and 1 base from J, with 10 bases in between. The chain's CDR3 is CASSLGTWNTEAFF. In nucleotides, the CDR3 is TGCGCCAGCAGCCTTGGGACATGGAACACTGAAGCTTTCTTT.

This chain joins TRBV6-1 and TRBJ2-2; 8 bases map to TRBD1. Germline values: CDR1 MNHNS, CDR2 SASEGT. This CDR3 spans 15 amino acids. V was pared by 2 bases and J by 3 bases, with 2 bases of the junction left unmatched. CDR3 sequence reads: CASSEQGAHTGELFF. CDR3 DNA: TGTGCCAGCAGTGAACAGGGGGCGCACACCGGGGAGCTGTTTTTT.

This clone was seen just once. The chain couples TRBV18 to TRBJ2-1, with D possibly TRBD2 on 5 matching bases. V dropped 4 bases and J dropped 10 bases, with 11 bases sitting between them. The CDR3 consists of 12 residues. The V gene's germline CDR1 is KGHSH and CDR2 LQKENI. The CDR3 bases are TGTGCCAGCTCACTTAGGGAGCGGGAGCAGTTCTTC. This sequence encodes CASSLREREQFF.

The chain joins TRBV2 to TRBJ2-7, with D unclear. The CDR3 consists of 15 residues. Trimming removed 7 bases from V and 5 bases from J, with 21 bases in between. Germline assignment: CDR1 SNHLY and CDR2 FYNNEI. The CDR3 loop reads CASMVIRGIRDEQYF. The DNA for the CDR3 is TGTGCCAGCATGGTGATTCGAGGCATACGGGACGAGCAGTACTTC.